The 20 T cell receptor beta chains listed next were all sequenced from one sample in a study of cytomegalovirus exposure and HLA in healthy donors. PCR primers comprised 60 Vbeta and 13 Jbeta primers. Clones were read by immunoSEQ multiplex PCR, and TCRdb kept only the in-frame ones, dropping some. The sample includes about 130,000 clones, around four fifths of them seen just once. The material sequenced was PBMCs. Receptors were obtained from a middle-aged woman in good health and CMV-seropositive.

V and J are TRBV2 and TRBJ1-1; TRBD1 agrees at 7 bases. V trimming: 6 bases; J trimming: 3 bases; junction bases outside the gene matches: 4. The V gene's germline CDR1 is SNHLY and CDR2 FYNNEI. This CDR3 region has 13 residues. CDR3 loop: CASSGGQHTEAFF. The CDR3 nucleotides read TGTGCCAGCAGCGGGGGACAGCACACTGAAGCTTTCTTT.

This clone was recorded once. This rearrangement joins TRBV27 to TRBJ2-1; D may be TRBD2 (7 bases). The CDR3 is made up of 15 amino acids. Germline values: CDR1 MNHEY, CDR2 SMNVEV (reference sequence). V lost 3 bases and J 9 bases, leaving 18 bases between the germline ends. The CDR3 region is CASSFGGGGLAEQFF. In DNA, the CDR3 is TGTGCCAGCAGTTTTGGAGGGGGAGGGTTGGCTGAGCAGTTCTTC.

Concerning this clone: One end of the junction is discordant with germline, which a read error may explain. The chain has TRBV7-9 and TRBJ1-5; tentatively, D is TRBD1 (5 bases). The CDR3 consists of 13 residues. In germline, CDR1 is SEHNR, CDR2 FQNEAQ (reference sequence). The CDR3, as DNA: TGTTCCAGCAGCTTTGGGGCTAATCAGCCCCAGCATTTT. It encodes CSSSFGANQPQHF. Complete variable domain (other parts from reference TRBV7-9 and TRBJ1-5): DTGVSQNPRHKITKRGQNVTFRCDPISEHNRLYWYRQTLGQGPEFLTYFQNEAQLEKSRLLSDRFSAERPKGSFSTLEIQRTEQGDSAMYLCSSSFGANQPQHFGDGTRLSIL.

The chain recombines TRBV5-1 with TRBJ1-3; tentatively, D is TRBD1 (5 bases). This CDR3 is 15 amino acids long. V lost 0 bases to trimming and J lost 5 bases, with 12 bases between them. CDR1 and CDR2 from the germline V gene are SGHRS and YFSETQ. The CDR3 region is CASSLEGLPRNTIYF. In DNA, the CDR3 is TGCGCCAGCAGCTTGGAGGGACTCCCCCGAAACACCATATATTTT.

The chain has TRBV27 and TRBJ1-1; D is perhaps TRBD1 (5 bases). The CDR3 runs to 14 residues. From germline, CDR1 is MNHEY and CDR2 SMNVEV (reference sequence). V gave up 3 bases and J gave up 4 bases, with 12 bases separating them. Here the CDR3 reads CASSFLGGGTEAFF. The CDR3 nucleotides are TGTGCCAGCAGTTTTCTGGGGGGGGGCACTGAAGCTTTCTTT.

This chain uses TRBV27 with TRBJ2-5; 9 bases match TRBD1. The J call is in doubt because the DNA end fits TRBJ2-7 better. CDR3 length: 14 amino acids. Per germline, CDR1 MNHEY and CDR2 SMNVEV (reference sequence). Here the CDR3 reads CASSFPGTGTEQYF. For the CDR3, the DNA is TGTGCCAGCAGTTTCCCCGGGACAGGGACCGAGCAGTACTTC.

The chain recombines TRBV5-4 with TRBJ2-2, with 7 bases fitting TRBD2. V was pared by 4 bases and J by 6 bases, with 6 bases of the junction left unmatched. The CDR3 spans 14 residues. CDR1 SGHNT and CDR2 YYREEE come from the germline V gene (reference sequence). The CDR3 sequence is CASSRLAAPGELFF. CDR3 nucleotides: TGTGCCAGCAGCCGACTAGCTGCCCCCGGGGAGCTGTTTTTT.

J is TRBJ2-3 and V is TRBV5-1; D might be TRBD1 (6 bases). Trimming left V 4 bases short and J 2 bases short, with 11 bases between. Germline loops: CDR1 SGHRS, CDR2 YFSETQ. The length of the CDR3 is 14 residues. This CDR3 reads CASSPGTITDTQYF. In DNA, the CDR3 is TGCGCCAGCAGCCCTGGGACAATCACAGATACGCAGTATTTT.

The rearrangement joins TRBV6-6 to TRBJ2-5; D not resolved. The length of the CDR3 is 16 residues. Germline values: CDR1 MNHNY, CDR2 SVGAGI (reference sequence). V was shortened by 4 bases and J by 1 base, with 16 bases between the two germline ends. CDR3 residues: CASSSQTAISQETQYF. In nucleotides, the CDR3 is TGTGCCAGCAGTTCCCAAACCGCGATAAGCCAAGAGACCCAGTACTTC.

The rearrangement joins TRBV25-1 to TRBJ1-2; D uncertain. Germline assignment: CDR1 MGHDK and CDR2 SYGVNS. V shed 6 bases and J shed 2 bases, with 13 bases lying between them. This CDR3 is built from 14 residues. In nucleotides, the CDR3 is TGTGCCAGCAGGGACTCGGGCGGAAACTATGGCTACACCTTC. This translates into CASRDSGGNYGYTF.

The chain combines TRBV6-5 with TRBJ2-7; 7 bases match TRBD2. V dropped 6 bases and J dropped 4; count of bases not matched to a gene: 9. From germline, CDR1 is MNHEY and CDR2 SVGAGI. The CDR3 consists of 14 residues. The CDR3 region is CASSYTSASYEQYF. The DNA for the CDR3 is TGTGCCAGCAGCTATACTAGCGCCTCATACGAGCAGTACTTC.

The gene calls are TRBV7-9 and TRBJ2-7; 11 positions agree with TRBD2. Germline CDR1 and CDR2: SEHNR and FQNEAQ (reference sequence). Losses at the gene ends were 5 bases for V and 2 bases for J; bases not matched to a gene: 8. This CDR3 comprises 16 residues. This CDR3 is CASSHPISGRAYEQYF. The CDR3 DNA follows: TGTGCCAGCAGCCACCCGATTAGCGGGAGGGCCTACGAGCAGTACTTC.

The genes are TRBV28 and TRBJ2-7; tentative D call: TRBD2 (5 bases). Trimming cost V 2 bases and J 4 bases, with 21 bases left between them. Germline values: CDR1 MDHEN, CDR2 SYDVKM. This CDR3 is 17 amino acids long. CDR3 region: CASSLTGSSKGLYEQYF. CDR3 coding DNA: TGTGCCAGCAGTTTAACGGGGAGCTCGAAGGGCCTTTACGAGCAGTACTTC.

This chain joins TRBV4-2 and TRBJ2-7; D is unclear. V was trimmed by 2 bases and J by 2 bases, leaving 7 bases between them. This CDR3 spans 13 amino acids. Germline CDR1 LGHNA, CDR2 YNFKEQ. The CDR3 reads CASSQRLPYEQYF. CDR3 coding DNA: TGTGCCAGCAGCCAACGCCTACCCTACGAGCAGTACTTC.

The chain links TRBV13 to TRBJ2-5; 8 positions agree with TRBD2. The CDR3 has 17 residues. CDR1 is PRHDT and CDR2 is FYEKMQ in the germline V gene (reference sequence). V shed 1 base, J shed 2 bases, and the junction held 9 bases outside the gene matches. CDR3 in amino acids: CASSLVSAGGGQETQYF. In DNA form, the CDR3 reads TGTGCCAGCAGCTTAGTCTCGGCGGGAGGAGGGCAAGAGACCCAGTACTTC.

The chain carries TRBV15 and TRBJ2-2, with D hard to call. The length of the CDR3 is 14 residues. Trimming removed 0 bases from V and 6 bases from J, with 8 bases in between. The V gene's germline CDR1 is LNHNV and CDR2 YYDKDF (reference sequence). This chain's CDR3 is CATSRDRLSGELFF. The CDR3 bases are TGTGCCACCAGCAGAGATCGACTTTCCGGGGAGCTGTTTTTT.

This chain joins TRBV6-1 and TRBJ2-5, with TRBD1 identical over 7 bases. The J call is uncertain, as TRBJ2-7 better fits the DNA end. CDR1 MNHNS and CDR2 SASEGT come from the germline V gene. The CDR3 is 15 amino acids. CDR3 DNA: TGTGCCAGCAGTGAAGGGGGAGACAGGGTCTACGAGCAGTACTTC. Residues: CASSEGGDRVYEQYF.

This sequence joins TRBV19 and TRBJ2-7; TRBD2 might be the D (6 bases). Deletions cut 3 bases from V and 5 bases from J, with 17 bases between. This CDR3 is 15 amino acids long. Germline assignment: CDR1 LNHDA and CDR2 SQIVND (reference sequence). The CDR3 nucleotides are TGTGCCAGTAGTATTAAAGGGACTCCTTGGGACGAGCAGTACTTC. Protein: CASSIKGTPWDEQYF.

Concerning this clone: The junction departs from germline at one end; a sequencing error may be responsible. The CDR3 nucleotides read TGCGCCAGCACCTTGGGTTGGGGGGGACAGAACACTGAAGCTTTCTTT. This translates into CASTLGWGGQNTEAFF. The chain employs TRBV5-1 and TRBJ1-1, with TRBD1 as a possible D gene (6 bases). CDR1 and CDR2 from the germline V gene are SGHRS and YFSETQ. This CDR3 contains 16 residues. The full variable domain, its missing parts supplied by reference TRBV5-1 and TRBJ1-1, is KAGVTQTPRYLIKTRGQQVTLSCSPISGHRSVSWYQQTPGQGLQFLFEYFSETQRNKGNFPGRFSGRQFSNSRSEMNVSTLELGDSALYLCASTLGWGGQNTEAFFGQGTRLTVV.

The CDR3 nucleotides read TGCGCCAGCAGCCCCGGACAGGGACAAAACACCATATATTTT. The encoded protein is CASSPGQGQNTIYF. The genes are TRBV5-1 and TRBJ1-3; 8 nucleotides line up with TRBD1. Germline trimming cut 4 bases from V and 6 bases from J; bases unmatched to any gene: 6. The CDR3 extends over 14 amino acids. Germline V gene data show CDR1 as SGHRS and CDR2 as YFSETQ.